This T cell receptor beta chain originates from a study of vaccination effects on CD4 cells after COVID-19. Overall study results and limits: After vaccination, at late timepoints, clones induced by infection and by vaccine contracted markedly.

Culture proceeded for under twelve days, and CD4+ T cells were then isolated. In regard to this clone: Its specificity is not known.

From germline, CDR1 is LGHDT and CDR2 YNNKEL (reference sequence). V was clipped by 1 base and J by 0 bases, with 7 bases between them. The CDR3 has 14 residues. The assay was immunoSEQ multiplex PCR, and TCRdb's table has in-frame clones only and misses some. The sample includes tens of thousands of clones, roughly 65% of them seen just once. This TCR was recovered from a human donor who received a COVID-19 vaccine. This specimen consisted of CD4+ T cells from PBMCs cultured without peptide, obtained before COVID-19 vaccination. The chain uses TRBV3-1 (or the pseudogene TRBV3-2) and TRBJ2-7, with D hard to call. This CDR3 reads CASSQAPSSYEQYF. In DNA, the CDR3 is TGTGCCAGCAGCCAAGCCCCCAGCTCCTACGAGCAGTACTTC.